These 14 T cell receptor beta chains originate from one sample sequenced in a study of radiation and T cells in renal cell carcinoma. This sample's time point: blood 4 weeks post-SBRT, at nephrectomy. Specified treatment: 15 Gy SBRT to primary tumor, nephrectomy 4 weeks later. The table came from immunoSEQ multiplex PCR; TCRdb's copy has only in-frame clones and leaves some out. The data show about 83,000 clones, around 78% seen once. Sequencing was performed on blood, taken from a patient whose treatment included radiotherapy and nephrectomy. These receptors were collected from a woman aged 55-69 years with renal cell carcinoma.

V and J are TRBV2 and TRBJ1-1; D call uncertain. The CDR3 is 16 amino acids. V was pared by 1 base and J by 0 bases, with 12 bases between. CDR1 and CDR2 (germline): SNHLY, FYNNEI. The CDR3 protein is CASSEGSIRLNTEAFF. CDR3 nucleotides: TGTGCCAGCAGTGAAGGCAGTATCCGCTTGAACACTGAAGCTTTCTTT.

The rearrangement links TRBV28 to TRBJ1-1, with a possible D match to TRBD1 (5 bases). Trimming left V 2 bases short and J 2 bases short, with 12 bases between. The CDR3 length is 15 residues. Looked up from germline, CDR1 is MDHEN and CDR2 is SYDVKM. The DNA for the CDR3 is TGTGCCAGCAGTTTACCCCGGGGCACTAACACTGAAGCTTTCTTT. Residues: CASSLPRGTNTEAFF. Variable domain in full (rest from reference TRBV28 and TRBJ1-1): DVKVTQSSRYLVKRTGEKVFLECVQDMDHENMFWYRQDPGLGLRLIYFSYDVKMKEKGDIPEGYSVSREKKERFSLILESASTNQTSMYLCASSLPRGTNTEAFFGQGTRLTVV.

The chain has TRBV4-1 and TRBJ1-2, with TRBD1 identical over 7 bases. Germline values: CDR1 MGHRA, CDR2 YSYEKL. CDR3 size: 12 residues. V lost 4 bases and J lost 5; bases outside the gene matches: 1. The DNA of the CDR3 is TGCGCCAGCAGCCCAGGGGGGTATGGCTACACCTTC. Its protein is CASSPGGYGYTF.

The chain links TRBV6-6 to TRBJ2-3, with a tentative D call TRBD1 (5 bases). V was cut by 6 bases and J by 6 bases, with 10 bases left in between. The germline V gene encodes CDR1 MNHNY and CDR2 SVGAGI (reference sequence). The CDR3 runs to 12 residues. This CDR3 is CASSRAEDTQYF. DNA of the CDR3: TGTGCCAGCAGCAGGGCTGAGGATACGCAGTATTTT.

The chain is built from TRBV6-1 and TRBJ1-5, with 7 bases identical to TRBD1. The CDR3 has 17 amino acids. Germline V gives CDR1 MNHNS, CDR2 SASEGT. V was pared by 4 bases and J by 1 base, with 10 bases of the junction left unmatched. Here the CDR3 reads CASSGGEGARSNQPQHF. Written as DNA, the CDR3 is TGTGCCAGCAGTGGGGGAGAGGGGGCGCGGAGCAATCAGCCCCAGCATTTT.

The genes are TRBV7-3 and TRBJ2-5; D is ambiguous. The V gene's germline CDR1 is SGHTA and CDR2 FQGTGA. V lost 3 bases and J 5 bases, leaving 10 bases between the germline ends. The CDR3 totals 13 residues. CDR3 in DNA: TGTGCCAGCAGCTTGCTACTGGGGGAGACCCAGTACTTC. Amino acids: CASSLLLGETQYF.

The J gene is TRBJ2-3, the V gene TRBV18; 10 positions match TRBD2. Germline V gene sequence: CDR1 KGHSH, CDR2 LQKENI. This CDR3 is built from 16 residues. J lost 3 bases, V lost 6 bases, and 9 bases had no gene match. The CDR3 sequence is CASSGYSGRRTDTQYF. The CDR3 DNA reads TGTGCCAGCTCCGGCTATAGCGGGAGGAGGACAGATACGCAGTATTTT. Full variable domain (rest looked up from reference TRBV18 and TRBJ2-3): NAGVMQNPRHLVRRRGQEARLRCSPMKGHSHVYWYRQLPEEGLKFMVYLQKENIIDESGMPKERFSAEFPKEGPSILRIQQVVRGDSAAYFCASSGYSGRRTDTQYFGPGTRLTVL.

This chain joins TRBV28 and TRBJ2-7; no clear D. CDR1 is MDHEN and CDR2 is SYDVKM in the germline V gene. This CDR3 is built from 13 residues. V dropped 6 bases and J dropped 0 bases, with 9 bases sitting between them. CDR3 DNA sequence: TGTGCCAGCAGCTCGCTCGTCTCCTACGAGCAGTACTTC. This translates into CASSSLVSYEQYF.

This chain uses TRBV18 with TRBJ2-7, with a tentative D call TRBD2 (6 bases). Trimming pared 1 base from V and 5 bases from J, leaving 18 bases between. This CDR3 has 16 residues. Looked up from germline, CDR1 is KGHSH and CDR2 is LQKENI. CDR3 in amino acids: CASSPRAPQAGNEQYF. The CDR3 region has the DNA TGTGCCAGCTCACCACGGGCACCCCAGGCGGGGAACGAGCAGTACTTC.

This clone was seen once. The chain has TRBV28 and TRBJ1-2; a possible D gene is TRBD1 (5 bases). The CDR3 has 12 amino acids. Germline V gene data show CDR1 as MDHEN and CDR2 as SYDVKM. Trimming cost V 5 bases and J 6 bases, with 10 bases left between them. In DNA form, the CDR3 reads TGTGCCAGCAGTGGCGGGGGGGATGGCTACACCTTC. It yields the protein CASSGGGDGYTF.

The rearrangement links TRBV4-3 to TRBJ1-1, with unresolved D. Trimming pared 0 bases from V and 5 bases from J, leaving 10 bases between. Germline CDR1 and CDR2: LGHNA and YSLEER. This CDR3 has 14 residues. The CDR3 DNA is TGCGCCAGCAGCCAAGAGGGCCGGGGAACTGAAGCTTTCTTT. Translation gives CASSQEGRGTEAFF.

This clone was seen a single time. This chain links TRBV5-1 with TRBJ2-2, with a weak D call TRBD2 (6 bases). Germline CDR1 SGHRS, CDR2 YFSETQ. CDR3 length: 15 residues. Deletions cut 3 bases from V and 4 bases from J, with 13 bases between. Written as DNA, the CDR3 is TGCGCCAGCAGCTACGGAGGGCCGTCCACCGGGGAGCTGTTTTTT. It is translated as CASSYGGPSTGELFF.

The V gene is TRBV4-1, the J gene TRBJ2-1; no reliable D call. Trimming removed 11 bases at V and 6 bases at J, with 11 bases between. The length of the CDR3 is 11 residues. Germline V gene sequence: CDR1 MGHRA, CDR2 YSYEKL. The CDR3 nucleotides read TGCGCCCCCCCTGGGCGCAATGAGCAGTTCTTC. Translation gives CAPPGRNEQFF.

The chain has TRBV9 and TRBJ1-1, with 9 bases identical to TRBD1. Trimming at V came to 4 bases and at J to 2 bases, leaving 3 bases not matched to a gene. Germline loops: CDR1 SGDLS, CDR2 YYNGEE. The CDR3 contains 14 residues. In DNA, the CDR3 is TGTGCCAGCAGCAAGGGACAGGGAAACACTGAAGCTTTCTTT. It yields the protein CASSKGQGNTEAFF.